This note documents a single T cell receptor (beta chain) sequence. The data were taken from a study of blood T cell repertoires in COVID-19. The overall study: COVID-19 samples from acute and convalescent phases originated in the United States, Italy and Spain. PBMCs, B-cell-depleted T cells, or T cells were the source of the cDNA or gDNA that made up the material.

This CDR3 is 15 amino acids long. The V gene end was trimmed by 5 bases and the J gene end by 1 base; junction bases not matched to a gene: 4. CDR1 is KGHSH, CDR2 LQKENI, per germline. Original data processing: The assay estimated nucleated cells by amplifying reference gene primers. The repertoire was sequenced with immunoSEQ multiplex PCR; TCRdb's copy has only in-frame clones and lacks some. From that table come the V and J calls and clone size; the DNA was used to work out D and trimming. Found here are 150,000 to 200,000 clones, approximately 79% of them singletons; the top ten hold roughly a fifth.

The clonotype originates from a woman older than 75 with acute or convalescent COVID-19. This chain connects TRBV18 to TRBJ2-3; 9 nucleotides match TRBD2. Sequencing used peripheral blood. The CDR3 DNA reads as TGTGCCAGCTCAACGATAGCGGGGGGCACAGATACGCAGTATTTT. It specifies CASSTIAGGTDTQYF.